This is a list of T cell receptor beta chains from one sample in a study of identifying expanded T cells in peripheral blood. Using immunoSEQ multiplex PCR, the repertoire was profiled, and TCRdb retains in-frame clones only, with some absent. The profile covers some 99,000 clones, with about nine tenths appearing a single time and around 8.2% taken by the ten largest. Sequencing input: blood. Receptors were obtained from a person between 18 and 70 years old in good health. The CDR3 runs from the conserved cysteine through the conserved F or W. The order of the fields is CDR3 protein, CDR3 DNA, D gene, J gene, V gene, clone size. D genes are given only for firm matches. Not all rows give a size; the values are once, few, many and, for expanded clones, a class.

CDR3: CASSGTGMGLPEPFF; DNA: TGCGCCAGCAGCGGAACAGGTATGGGACTCCCGGAGCCTTTCTTT; D: .; J: TRBJ1-1; V: TRBV5-1; size: .
CDR3: CASSATTGTQPQHF; DNA: TGCGCCAGCAGTGCTACGACCGGGACCCAGCCCCAGCATTTT; D: .; J: TRBJ1-5; V: TRBV10-1; size: few
CDR3: CASSLGVQNNQPQHF; DNA: TGTGCCAGCAGCCTCGGGGTACAGAACAATCAGCCCCAGCATTTT; D: .; J: TRBJ1-5; V: TRBV11-2; size: few
CDR3: CASSLVSKRGLNEKLFF; DNA: TGTGCCAGCAGCTTAGTTTCCAAGCGGGGACTTAATGAAAAACTGTTTTTT; D: .; J: TRBJ1-4; V: TRBV7-6; size: .
CDR3: CASVQGSSYNEQFF; DNA: TGTGCCAGCGTACAGGGGAGCTCCTACAATGAGCAGTTCTTC; D: TRBD1; J: TRBJ2-1; V: TRBV19; size: once
CDR3: CASSLLSLWDTQYF; DNA: TGTGCCAGCAGCTTATTAAGTCTGTGGGATACGCAGTATTTT; D: .; J: TRBJ2-3; V: TRBV7-2; size: .
CDR3: CASSIGTGPNYGYTF; DNA: TGTGCCAGCAGCATTGGGACAGGGCCGAACTATGGCTACACCTTC; D: TRBD1; J: TRBJ1-2; V: TRBV5-4; size: .
CDR3: CASNPGTHEAFF; DNA: TGTGCCAGCAATCCCGGGACCCATGAAGCTTTCTTT; D: .; J: TRBJ1-1; V: TRBV2; size: .
CDR3: CASSWGGNSPLHF; DNA: TGTGCCAGCAGTTGGGGGGGTAATTCACCCCTCCACTTT; D: .; J: TRBJ1-6; V: TRBV6-5; size: .
CDR3: CASSPGENTEAFF; DNA: TGTGCCAGCAGCCCCGGGGAGAACACTGAAGCTTTCTTT; D: .; J: TRBJ1-1; V: TRBV9; size: .
CDR3: CASSPLGGAETQYF; DNA: TGTGCCAGCAGCCCACTGGGGGGCGCGGAGACCCAGTACTTC; D: .; J: TRBJ2-5; V: TRBV7-7; size: .
CDR3: CASSPRGQSYEQYF; DNA: TGCGCCAGCAGCCCGAGAGGACAATCCTACGAGCAGTACTTC; D: .; J: TRBJ2-7; V: TRBV5-1; size: .
CDR3: CASSRISTDTQYF; DNA: TGCGCCAGCAGCAGAATCAGCACAGATACGCAGTATTTT; D: .; J: TRBJ2-3; V: TRBV5-1; size: .
CDR3: CASSLDVGLGTEAFF; DNA: TGTGCCAGCAGCTTGGACGTGGGGCTCGGCACTGAAGCTTTCTTT; D: .; J: TRBJ1-1; V: TRBV5-4; size: .
CDR3: CASSESTGALLEQYF; DNA: TGCGCCAGCAGTGAGAGCACAGGGGCCCTCCTCGAGCAGTACTTC; D: TRBD1; J: TRBJ2-7; V: TRBV10-1; size: .
CDR3: CASSPTAGGHQPQHF; DNA: TGTGCCAGCTCACCAACGGCAGGGGGACATCAGCCCCAGCATTTT; D: TRBD1; J: TRBJ1-5; V: TRBV18; size: .
CDR3: CASSTRDQPSPRPQHF; DNA: TGTGCCAGTAGTACCCGGGACCAACCTTCCCCGCGGCCCCAGCATTTT; D: .; J: TRBJ1-5; V: TRBV19; size: .
CDR3: CASSRRANYGYTF; DNA: TGCGCCAGCAGCCGCCGGGCTAACTATGGCTACACCTTC; D: .; J: TRBJ1-2; V: TRBV5-1; size: .
CDR3: CASSLTPWGDTEAFF; DNA: TGTGCCAGCAGTTTAACCCCTTGGGGGGACACTGAAGCTTTCTTT; D: .; J: TRBJ1-1; V: TRBV28; size: .
CDR3: CASSQGQGVSNEKLFF; DNA: TGCGCCAGCAGCCAAGGCCAAGGGGTCTCTAATGAAAAACTGTTTTTT; D: .; J: TRBJ1-4; V: TRBV4-3; size: .
CDR3: CASSPPGHTDTQYF; DNA: TGTGCCAGCAGCCCCCCGGGCCACACAGATACGCAGTATTTT; D: .; J: TRBJ2-3; V: TRBV7-3; size: .
CDR3: CASSTTGNYEQYF; DNA: TGTGCCAGCTCAACGACAGGGAACTACGAGCAGTACTTC; D: TRBD1; J: TRBJ2-7; V: TRBV28; size: .
CDR3: CSVELGGGLYGYTF; DNA: TGCAGCGTTGAATTAGGGGGGGGTCTCTATGGCTACACCTTC; D: .; J: TRBJ1-2; V: TRBV29-1; size: .
CDR3: CASGKYEQYF; DNA: TGTGCCAGCGGGAAATACGAGCAGTACTTC; D: .; J: TRBJ2-7; V: TRBV28; size: .
CDR3: CASSRTSGRAYKDEQFF; DNA: TGTGCCAGCTCCCGGACTAGCGGGAGGGCCTATAAAGATGAGCAGTTCTTC; D: TRBD2; J: TRBJ2-1; V: TRBV28; size: .
CDR3: CASSFGGRDPKTQYF; DNA: TGCGCCAGCAGCTTCGGCGGTCGAGACCCGAAGACCCAGTACTTC; D: .; J: TRBJ2-5; V: TRBV5-1; size: .
CDR3: CASSLSTGAVDTQYF; DNA: TGTGCCAGCAGCTTATCGACGGGGGCCGTAGATACGCAGTATTTT; D: .; J: TRBJ2-3; V: TRBV7-9; size: .
CDR3: CASSYYRGRDTGELFF; DNA: TGTGCCAGCAGTTACTACAGGGGGAGAGACACCGGGGAGCTGTTTTTT; D: TRBD1; J: TRBJ2-2; V: TRBV6-5; size: .
CDR3: CASSFGQGAFGYTF; DNA: TGTGCCAGCAGCTTTGGACAGGGGGCATTTGGCTACACCTTC; D: TRBD1; J: TRBJ1-2; V: TRBV7-9; size: .
CDR3: CASSSPGGGGYGYTF; DNA: TGTGCCAGCAGTTCGCCGGGGGGGGGCGGATATGGCTACACCTTC; D: .; J: TRBJ1-2; V: TRBV6-6; size: .
CDR3: CASSLQGVSYNEQFF; DNA: TGTGCCAGCAGCTTACAGGGGGTCTCCTACAATGAGCAGTTCTTC; D: TRBD1; J: TRBJ2-1; V: TRBV7-6; size: .
CDR3: CASSLGPPSYNEQFF; DNA: TGTGCCAGCAGCTTAGGGCCCCCATCCTACAATGAGCAGTTCTTC; D: .; J: TRBJ2-1; V: TRBV7-3; size: .
CDR3: CASSLGQGLYGYTF; DNA: TGCGCCAGCAGCTTGGGACAGGGACTCTATGGCTACACCTTC; D: TRBD1; J: TRBJ1-2; V: TRBV5-1; size: .
CDR3: CASSASSVVGQETQYF; DNA: TGTGCCAGTAGTGCCTCCAGTGTTGTGGGGCAAGAGACCCAGTACTTC; D: .; J: TRBJ2-5; V: TRBV19; size: .
CDR3: CASSGTPGAEGYTF; DNA: TGTGCCAGCAGCGGGACCCCGGGGGCAGAAGGCTACACCTTC; D: .; J: TRBJ1-2; V: TRBV9; size: .
CDR3: CASIPTRGAGHEQYF; DNA: TGTGCCAGCATTCCTACCCGGGGGGCAGGGCACGAGCAGTACTTC; D: .; J: TRBJ2-7; V: TRBV28; size: .
CDR3: CASRPSRGGTNEKLFF; DNA: TGTGCCAGCAGACCCAGCAGGGGCGGAACTAATGAAAAACTGTTTTTT; D: .; J: TRBJ1-4; V: TRBV6-6; size: .
CDR3: CASSATRAVGGDSDTQYF; DNA: TGTGCCAGCAGCGCAACCCGAGCCGTCGGGGGGGATTCGGATACGCAGTATTTT; D: TRBD2; J: TRBJ2-3; V: TRBV11-3; size: .
CDR3: CASSLSSDYEQYF; DNA: TGTGCCAGCAGCCTTTCTAGCGACTACGAGCAGTACTTC; D: .; J: TRBJ2-7; V: TRBV7-3; size: medium-sized
CDR3: CASREGGAVTYEQYF; DNA: TGTGCCAGCAGGGAAGGGGGCGCAGTGACCTACGAGCAGTACTTC; D: TRBD1; J: TRBJ2-7; V: TRBV6-1; size: .
CDR3: CASSPDRGSYNEQFF; DNA: TGTGCCAGCAGCCCAGACAGGGGCTCCTACAATGAGCAGTTCTTC; D: TRBD1; J: TRBJ2-1; V: TRBV7-3; size: once
CDR3: CASSDDISGTDEQFF; DNA: TGTGCCAGCAGTGATGATATAAGCGGTACCGATGAGCAGTTCTTC; D: .; J: TRBJ2-1; V: TRBV2; size: .
CDR3: CASSFSSEETQYF; DNA: TGCGCCAGCAGCTTTTCCAGTGAAGAGACCCAGTACTTC; D: .; J: TRBJ2-5; V: TRBV5-1; size: once
CDR3: CASSVASTETQYF; DNA: TGTGCCAGCAGCGTAGCCTCTACAGAGACCCAGTACTTC; D: .; J: TRBJ2-5; V: TRBV9; size: .
CDR3: CAISGQGETEAFF; DNA: TGTGCCATCAGTGGTCAGGGAGAGACTGAAGCTTTCTTT; D: .; J: TRBJ1-1; V: TRBV10-3; size: .
CDR3: CASSDRGLVNTEAFF; DNA: TGTGCCAGCAGTGACAGGGGGCTAGTGAACACTGAAGCTTTCTTT; D: TRBD1; J: TRBJ1-1; V: TRBV2; size: .
CDR3: CASSRRGGYRGPFVGEAFF; DNA: TGTGCCAGCAGCCGAAGAGGCGGGTACAGGGGGCCGTTTGTAGGTGAAGCTTTCTTT; D: TRBD1; J: TRBJ1-1; V: TRBV13; size: once
CDR3: CASNGPGWENTIYF; DNA: TGTGCCAGCAACGGACCAGGGTGGGAAAACACCATATATTTT; D: .; J: TRBJ1-3; V: TRBV2; size: .
CDR3: CASSTRLADLSPLHF; DNA: TGTGCCAGCAGCACTCGACTGGCCGATCTTTCACCCCTCCACTTT; D: .; J: TRBJ1-6; V: TRBV5-4; size: .
CDR3: CATSRDLGRTYEQYF; DNA: TGTGCCACCAGCAGAGATCTGGGCCGAACCTACGAGCAGTACTTC; D: .; J: TRBJ2-7; V: TRBV15; size: .
CDR3: CASSPTRYNEQFF; DNA: TGTGCCAGCTCGCCCACACGGTACAATGAGCAGTTCTTC; D: .; J: TRBJ2-1; V: TRBV18; size: .
CDR3: CASSRGQGNSPLHF; DNA: TGTGCCAGCAGCCGGGGACAGGGGAATTCACCCCTCCACTTT; D: TRBD1; J: TRBJ1-6; V: TRBV7-2; size: .
CDR3: CASRRGSREVEQYF; DNA: TGTGCCAGCAGAAGGGGATCCCGGGAGGTCGAGCAGTACTTC; D: TRBD2; J: TRBJ2-7; V: TRBV11-2; size: once
CDR3: CASSEDGDTQYF; DNA: TGTGCCAGCAGTGAGGACGGGGATACGCAGTATTTT; D: .; J: TRBJ2-3; V: TRBV6-1; size: .
CDR3: CASSAAGGTEAFF; DNA: TGTGCCAGCAGTGCGGCAGGAGGGACTGAAGCTTTCTTT; D: .; J: TRBJ1-1; V: TRBV6-4; size: .
CDR3: CASSLVRGSNTGELFF; DNA: TGCGCCAGCAGCCTAGTTAGAGGCTCAAACACCGGGGAGCTGTTTTTT; D: .; J: TRBJ2-2; V: TRBV4-1; size: .
CDR3: CASSLSGSGGYYEQYF; DNA: TGTGCCAGCAGCTTGTCCGGTAGCGGGGGGTACTACGAGCAGTACTTC; D: TRBD2; J: TRBJ2-7; V: TRBV5-6; size: .
CDR3: CASSPGTGLGEQYF; DNA: TGTGCCAGCAGCCCCGGGACAGGTCTCGGCGAGCAGTACTTC; D: TRBD1; J: TRBJ2-7; V: TRBV13; size: .
CDR3: CAWAPGGNEKLFF; DNA: TGTGCCTGGGCACCAGGGGGGAATGAAAAACTGTTTTTT; D: TRBD1; J: TRBJ1-4; V: TRBV30; size: .
CDR3: CASSQESSGGALDTQYF; DNA: TGTGCCAGCAGCCAAGAATCCAGCGGGGGGGCGTTAGATACGCAGTATTTT; D: TRBD2; J: TRBJ2-3; V: TRBV4-2; size: few